These T cell receptor beta chains were read from a single sample in a study of blood T cell repertoires in COVID-19. The data were produced by immunoSEQ multiplex PCR, yet TCRdb's version contains in-frame clones alone and is incomplete. This sample has around 60,000 clones; less than 85% occur once, and the top ten carry around 19%. Sequenced: peripheral blood. These receptors originate from a woman aged 45-65 years with active or convalescent COVID-19. The CDR3 runs from the conserved cysteine through the conserved F or W. Not every row has a clone size; where given, it reads once, few, many or a size class.

CDR3,size,V
CASSFRTVYEQYF,few,TRBV7-2
CASSEWTGSSGNTIYF,.,TRBV2
CASSRRQGALEQYF,.,TRBV3-1/TRBV3-2
CASSYMTSGKGPGELFF,.,TRBV6-2/TRBV6-3
CASSFQRQGSSYEQYF,.,TRBV27
CASSLRPRTGQRFF,.,TRBV5-8
CASTLDRNQPQHF,.,TRBV28
CASSLSRADGYTF,.,TRBV5-6
CASRQRGTIYNSPLHF,once,TRBV28
CASRSGTGRNEQFF,.,TRBV19
CASSVSWGDSNQPQHF,once,TRBV19
CASSLEGRVSTDTQYF,.,TRBV7-8
CASSLRSVREHGYNEQFF,.,TRBV7-8
CASRPLSLYSNQPQHF,.,TRBV28
CASSPGLGGDEQYF,.,TRBV2
CASSLQGVNNSPLHF,.,TRBV7-2
CASSLFGTATNNEQFF,.,TRBV4-2
CASSDSRQLLNEKLFF,few,TRBV6-4
CASSQAGVSYEQYF,.,TRBV3-1/TRBV3-2
CASSLAGGIEQYF,.,TRBV10-1
CASSMGWNLPTEAFF,.,TRBV19
CASSLNMKSPLHF,many,TRBV5-1
CASSPDFWEVTDTQYF,.,TRBV7-9
CASSVTPNTEAFF,.,TRBV5-1
CATSDRDRGETQYF,.,TRBV24-1